A selection of T cell receptor beta chains follows, all from one sample in a study of T cell changes during pregnancy in multiple sclerosis. TCRdb's copy holds only in-frame clones and misses some; the assay was immunoSEQ multiplex PCR. This table has around 70,000 clones, 85% to 95% appearing once. The sample was peripheral blood, taken before pregnancy. The receptors originated from a female donor with multiple sclerosis, enrolled in a pregnancy study. Each CDR3 is given with its conserved first and last residue. D genes are given only for firm matches. Clone size is shown for a subset of rows, as once, few, many or a class of expanded clone.

NA	TRBV7-3	TRBD2	TRBJ2-4	CASSPSGRLYIQYF	TGTGCCAGCAGTCCTAGCGGGAGATTATACATTCAGTACTTC
NA	TRBV29-1	TRBD2	TRBJ2-7	CSVAGGSSYEQYF	TGCAGCGTTGCGGGGGGTAGCTCCTACGAGCAGTACTTC
once	TRBV12-5	NA	TRBJ2-6	CASDGEGPGANVLTF	TGTGCTAGTGACGGAGAGGGCCCTGGGGCCAACGTCCTGACTTTC
NA	TRBV18	TRBD1	TRBJ1-1	CASSPLTGADTEAFF	TGTGCCAGCTCACCATTGACAGGGGCGGACACTGAAGCTTTCTTT
NA	TRBV28	TRBD1	TRBJ1-2	CAACRDRVFVGYTF	TGTGCCGCCTGTAGGGACAGGGTATTTGTCGGCTACACCTTC
NA	TRBV4-3	NA	TRBJ2-7	CASSQDQARERSYEQYF	TGCGCCAGCAGCCAAGATCAGGCCAGGGAACGTTCCTACGAGCAGTACTTC
NA	TRBV27	TRBD2	TRBJ2-1	CASTFGTSGRNEQFF	TGTGCCAGCACCTTCGGGACTAGCGGGAGAAATGAGCAGTTCTTC
NA	TRBV19	TRBD2	TRBJ2-5	CASSIVAGETQYF	TGTGCCAGTAGTATAGTAGCGGGAGAGACCCAGTACTTC
once	TRBV6-5	NA	TRBJ1-2	CASSASYYGYTF	TGTGCCAGCAGTGCGTCTTATTATGGCTACACCTTC
NA	TRBV4-1	NA	TRBJ2-3	CASSQEHLADTQYF	TGCGCCAGCAGCCAAGAGCATCTAGCAGATACGCAGTATTTT
NA	TRBV19	NA	TRBJ1-1	CASSTPVQGGNTEAFF	TGTGCCAGTAGTACCCCTGTCCAGGGAGGAAACACTGAAGCTTTCTTT
NA	TRBV7-9	TRBD2	TRBJ2-1	CASSQTRTSVDEQFF	TGTGCCAGCAGCCAAACTAGGACTAGCGTCGATGAGCAGTTCTTC
NA	TRBV29-1	NA	TRBJ2-1	CSVEGANEQFF	TGCAGCGTTGAAGGGGCCAATGAGCAGTTCTTC
NA	TRBV7-3	TRBD2	TRBJ2-3	CASSSRLAGSPDTQYF	TGTGCCAGCAGCTCCAGACTAGCGGGTTCCCCAGATACGCAGTATTTT
once	TRBV7-9	NA	TRBJ2-7	CASSPPGVLNEQYF	TGTGCCAGCAGCCCACCTGGAGTGTTAAACGAGCAGTACTTC
few	TRBV6-5	TRBD1	TRBJ2-7	CASSRTGRQYF	TGTGCCAGCAGTCGGACAGGACGGCAGTACTTC
NA	TRBV28	NA	TRBJ2-7	CASSQTGYEQYF	TGTGCCAGCAGTCAGACAGGCTACGAGCAGTACTTC
NA	TRBV21-1	NA	TRBJ1-5	CASRGLCNQPQHF	TGTGCCAGCAGGGGGCTGTGCAATCAGCCCCAGCATTTT
NA	TRBV5-1	TRBD2	TRBJ2-7	CASSDRTSGVYEQYF	TGCGCCAGCAGCGACCGGACTAGCGGGGTCTACGAGCAGTACTTC
NA	TRBV5-6	NA	TRBJ1-1	CASSWTGQIGTAFF	TGTGCCAGCAGCTGGACCGGACAAATAGGTACAGCTTTCTTT
NA	TRBV11-3	TRBD1	TRBJ2-7	CASSSRDRGDEQYF	TGTGCCAGCAGTTCCCGGGACAGGGGGGACGAGCAGTACTTC
NA	TRBV6-1	TRBD1	TRBJ2-5	CASTVDRGTQETQYF	TGTGCCAGCACAGTCGACAGGGGCACTCAAGAGACCCAGTACTTC
NA	TRBV4-1	TRBD1	TRBJ1-1	CASSQYGDRVGTEAFF	TGCGCCAGCAGCCAATACGGGGACAGGGTCGGAACTGAAGCTTTCTTT
once	TRBV11-2	TRBD1	TRBJ2-2	CASRPFADRGNTGELFF	TGTGCCAGCAGACCATTCGCGGACAGGGGGAACACCGGGGAGCTGTTTTTT
NA	TRBV19	NA	TRBJ2-4	CASSGQGGVKNIQYF	TGTGCCAGTAGTGGCCAGGGGGGCGTCAAAAACATTCAGTACTTC
once	TRBV28	TRBD1	TRBJ1-1	CASSYPGGTEAFF	TGTGCCAGCAGTTACCCAGGGGGCACTGAAGCTTTCTTT
NA	TRBV18	NA	TRBJ1-1	CASSPLSGAAEAFF	TGTGCCAGCTCACCACTTTCAGGGGCCGCTGAAGCTTTCTTT
few	TRBV4-3	TRBD1	TRBJ1-6	CASSQGLGQGLENSPLHF	TGCGCCAGCAGCCAAGGTCTAGGACAGGGGTTAGAAAATTCACCCCTCCACTTT
NA	TRBV2	NA	TRBJ1-5	CASRTGSNQPQHF	TGTGCCAGCAGAACAGGTAGCAATCAGCCCCAGCATTTT
NA	TRBV28	TRBD2	TRBJ2-1	CASSTLKREVLNEQFF	TGTGCCAGCAGCACCCTTAAGCGGGAGGTCTTGAATGAGCAGTTCTTC
NA	TRBV4-2	NA	TRBJ2-7	CASSQDFRGKYEQYF	TGTGCCAGCAGCCAAGATTTTCGCGGGAAGTACGAGCAGTACTTC
NA	TRBV27	NA	TRBJ2-7	CASSLSLIRQSSGSYEQYF	TGTGCCAGCAGTTTATCGCTTATTCGACAGTCTTCGGGCTCCTACGAGCAGTACTTC
NA	TRBV9	TRBD2	TRBJ2-2	CASSVGIAGGPDGELFF	TGTGCCAGCAGCGTAGGGATAGCGGGAGGGCCGGACGGGGAGCTGTTTTTT
NA	TRBV28	NA	TRBJ1-5	CASRSGGEQPQHF	TGTGCCAGCAGGTCGGGGGGGGAGCAGCCCCAGCATTTT
NA	TRBV7-3	TRBD2	TRBJ2-3	CASSPGWGITSGSSADTQYF	TGTGCCAGCAGCCCAGGGTGGGGAATCACTAGCGGGAGTTCAGCAGATACGCAGTATTTT
NA	TRBV6-5	TRBD1	TRBJ1-2	CASSGQGGYTF	TGTGCCAGCAGCGGACAGGGAGGCTACACCTTC
NA	TRBV7-2	TRBD1	TRBJ1-1	CASSFIIFPGQGARTEAFF	TGTGCCAGCAGCTTTATAATTTTTCCGGGACAGGGGGCGCGGACTGAAGCTTTCTTT
NA	TRBV25-1	NA	TRBJ2-4	CASSGGDTGRVQYF	TGTGCCAGCAGTGGAGGAGATACAGGTCGAGTTCAGTACTTC
NA	TRBV7-2	NA	TRBJ2-1	CASSLAGRSYNEQFF	TGTGCCAGCAGCTTAGCGGGGAGATCCTACAATGAGCAGTTCTTC
once	TRBV19	TRBD2	TRBJ2-1	CASSRTSGSSEQFF	TGTGCCAGTAGTAGAACCAGCGGGAGCTCTGAGCAGTTCTTC
NA	TRBV5-1	TRBD2	TRBJ2-5	CASSLPGTSGSTYF	TGCGCCAGCAGCTTACCGGGGACTAGCGGGAGCACGTACTTC